The clone carrying this T cell receptor beta chain has more than one count but fewer than ten. The target antigen is unknown. These data originate in a study of blood T cells in healthy people across ages. Overall study: Using template switching, researchers captured about one barcoded beta molecule for each two T cells.

With a J-beta primer mix and a sample-barcoded 5' primer, a second PCR ran about 6 to 11 cycles. TCRdb used MiXCR to reprocess the 5' RACE reads, holding one entry per CDR3 protein. The repertoire includes roughly 800,000 distinct CDR3 sequences, 58% of them detected once, and over 20% sits in the top ten. Germline CDR1 and CDR2: SEHNR and FQNEAQ (reference sequence). The CDR3 covers 16 residues. The J segment lost 4 bases and the V segment lost 5 bases, leaving 11 bases of the junction unmatched. Study-level findings and limits: With naive T cell percentage, TCR beta diversity showed a strong correlation.

Those donating, healthy Caucasian individuals from Russia, were aged about 6 to 100. The specimen sequenced was blood. The TCR was taken from a man younger than 45 in good health. The chain has TRBV7-9 and TRBJ2-5, with 9 bases fitting TRBD2. The CDR3 nucleotides are TGTGCCAGCAGCACCCATCTAGCGGGATTCGGAGAGACCCAGTACTTC. It yields the protein CASSTHLAGFGETQYF.